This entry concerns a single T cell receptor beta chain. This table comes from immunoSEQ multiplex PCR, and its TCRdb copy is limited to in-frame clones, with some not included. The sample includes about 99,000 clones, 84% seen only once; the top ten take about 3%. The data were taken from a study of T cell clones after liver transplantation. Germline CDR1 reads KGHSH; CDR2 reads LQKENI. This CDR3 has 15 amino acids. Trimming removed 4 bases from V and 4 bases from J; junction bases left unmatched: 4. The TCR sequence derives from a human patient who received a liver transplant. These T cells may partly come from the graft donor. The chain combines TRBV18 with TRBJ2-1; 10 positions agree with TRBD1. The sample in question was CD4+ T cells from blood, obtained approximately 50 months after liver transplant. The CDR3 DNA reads TGTGCCAGCTCACGAGGGACAGGGGAATACAATGAGCAGTTCTTC. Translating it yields CASSRGTGEYNEQFF.